This TCR beta chain was captured in a study of T cell changes during pregnancy in multiple sclerosis. The table came from immunoSEQ multiplex PCR; TCRdb's copy has only in-frame clones and leaves some out. The repertoire holds approximately 100,000 clones, 90% to 95% seen once, with around 2.3% in the top ten. The TCR was taken from a female donor with multiple sclerosis, enrolled in a pregnancy study. The specimen was peripheral blood, collected in the third trimester of pregnancy.

The DNA of the CDR3 is TGTGCCAGCAGCTTGGCCGGGGTGGCGACCGGGGAGCTGTTTTTT. It specifies CASSLAGVATGELFF. The gene calls are TRBV5-4 and TRBJ2-2, with D possibly matching TRBD2 (5 bases). This CDR3 comprises 15 residues. The V gene lost 0 bases and the J gene lost 5 bases, with 11 bases spanning the gap. Germline V CDR1 and CDR2: SGHNT, YYREEE (reference sequence). The full variable domain, with the rest looked up from reference TRBV5-4 and TRBJ2-2, is ETGVTQSPTHLIKTRGQQVTLRCSSQSGHNTVSWYQQALGQGPQFIFQYYREEENGRGNFPPRFSGLQFPNYSSELNVNALELDDSALYLCASSLAGVATGELFFGEGSRLTVL.